This T cell receptor beta chain was sequenced for a study of regulatory T cells in long-lasting Graves disease. Documented time point: persistent/refractory GD, antithyroid drugs over 5 years with positive TRAb. The TCR library was prepared using RNA isolated from PBMCs. An endocrinology unit in Xi'an, China, supplied the patients. This clonotype appeared many times. Antigen: not known. Study-wide results and caveats: Comparison showed that persistent patients shared more public clonotypes (around 3,000) than new patients (966).

CDR3 size: 17 residues. V trimming: 5 bases; J trimming: 2 bases; junction bases outside the gene matches: 10. Both iRepertoire HTBI primers and Arm-PCR of CDR3 regions were used to build the TCR beta libraries. How the authors handled the data: Samples revealed 50 to 70 TRBV and around 13 TRBJ segments. TCRdb itself ran the multiplex PCR reads through MiXCR, one entry per CDR3 protein. TCRdb's processing, not the authors' own work, is the source of the V and J calls. The sample lists around 400,000 distinct CDR3 sequences; roughly a fifth were seen once. V usage is TRBV12-3 or TRBV12-4 and J usage is TRBJ2-4, with 9 bases that match TRBD2. The material was peripheral blood mononuclear cells (PBMCs), obtained when the disease was refractory, from a patient treated with antithyroid drugs. The receptor's source is a female donor with Graves disease. This chain's CDR3 is CASSGLGSGRTKNIQYF. The DNA of the CDR3 is TGTGCCAGCAGTGGCCTCGGTAGCGGGAGAACCAAAAACATTCAGTACTTC.